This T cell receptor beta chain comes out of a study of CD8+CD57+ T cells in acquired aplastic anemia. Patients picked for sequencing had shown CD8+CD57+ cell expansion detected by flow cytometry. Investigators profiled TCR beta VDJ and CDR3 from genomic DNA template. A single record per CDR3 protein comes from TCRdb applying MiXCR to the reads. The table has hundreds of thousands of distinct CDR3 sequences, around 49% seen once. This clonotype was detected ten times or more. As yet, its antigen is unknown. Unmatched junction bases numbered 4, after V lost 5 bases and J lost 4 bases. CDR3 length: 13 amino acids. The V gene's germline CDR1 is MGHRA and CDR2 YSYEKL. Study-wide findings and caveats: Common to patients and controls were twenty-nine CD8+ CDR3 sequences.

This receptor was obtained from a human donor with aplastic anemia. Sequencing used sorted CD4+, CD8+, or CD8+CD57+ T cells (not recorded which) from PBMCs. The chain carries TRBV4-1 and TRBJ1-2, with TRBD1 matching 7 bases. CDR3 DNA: TGCGCCAGCAGCGCCGGGACAGCCTATGGCTACACCTTC. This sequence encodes CASSAGTAYGYTF.